The source of this TCR beta chain is a study of T cell responses to AZD1222 COVID-19 vaccine. General study results and limits: Spike as a whole was targeted by vaccine-associated CD4 TCRs, dominant at 160-218 and 743-854. With two AZD1222 doses given, Spike-specific TCR breadth and depth both rose.

The trim removed 3 bases at V and 3 bases at J, leaving 2 bases unmatched. Germline V gene sequence: CDR1 KGHSH, CDR2 LQKENI. The CDR3 has 14 amino acids. Assay: immunoSEQ multiplex PCR; the TCRdb copy retains only in-frame clones and omits some. The top ten hold 2.5% to 4% of the sample, which has some 100,000 clones, 87% seen once. Notes on this clone: Antigen: not known.

Sample: peripheral blood, taken on day 0 of AZD1222 vaccination. The sequence came from an adult in good health. The V gene is TRBV18, the J gene TRBJ1-5, with 7 nucleotides matching TRBD1. This chain's CDR3 is CASSPGQFNQPQHF. CDR3 DNA: TGTGCCAGCTCACCGGGACAGTTCAATCAGCCCCAGCATTTT.